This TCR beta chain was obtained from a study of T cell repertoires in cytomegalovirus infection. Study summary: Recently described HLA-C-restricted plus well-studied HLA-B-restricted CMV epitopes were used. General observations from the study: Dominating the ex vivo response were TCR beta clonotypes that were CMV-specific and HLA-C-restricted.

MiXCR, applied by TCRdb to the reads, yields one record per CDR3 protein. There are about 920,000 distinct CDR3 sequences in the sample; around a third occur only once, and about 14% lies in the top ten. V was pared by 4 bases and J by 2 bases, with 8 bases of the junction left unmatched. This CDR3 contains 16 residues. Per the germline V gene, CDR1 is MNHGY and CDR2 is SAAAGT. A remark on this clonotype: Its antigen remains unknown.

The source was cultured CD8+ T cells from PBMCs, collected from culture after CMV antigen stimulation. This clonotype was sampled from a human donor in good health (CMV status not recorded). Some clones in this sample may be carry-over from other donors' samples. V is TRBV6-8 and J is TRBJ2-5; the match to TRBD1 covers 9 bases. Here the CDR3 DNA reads TGTGCCAGCAGTTGGATCCCGGGACAGGGACAAGAGACCCAGTACTTC. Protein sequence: CASSWIPGQGQETQYF.